There are a few counts of the clone carrying this T cell receptor (beta chain). Its target is not known. This specimen belongs to a study of T cell repertoires in cytomegalovirus infection. TCRdb recomputed calls from the reads with MiXCR, one row per CDR3 protein. In the table there are about a million distinct CDR3 sequences, around 30% of which are singletons. Between the trimmed V and J ends, which lost 4 bases and 7 bases, there was a span of 16 bases. The CDR3 runs 14 residues. Germline V gene data show CDR1 as MDHEN and CDR2 as SYDVKM. The starting material was cultured CD8+ T cells from PBMCs, obtained from culture after CMV antigen stimulation. The TCR originated in a human donor in good health (CMV status not recorded). Some clones in this sample may be carry-over from other donors' samples. This rearrangement joins TRBV28 to TRBJ2-5; D perhaps matches TRBD2 (6 bases). CDR3 sequence reads: CASSSLKGRGTQYF. Here the CDR3 DNA reads TGTGCCAGCAGTTCCTTGAAGGGGCGGGGGACCCAGTACTTC.